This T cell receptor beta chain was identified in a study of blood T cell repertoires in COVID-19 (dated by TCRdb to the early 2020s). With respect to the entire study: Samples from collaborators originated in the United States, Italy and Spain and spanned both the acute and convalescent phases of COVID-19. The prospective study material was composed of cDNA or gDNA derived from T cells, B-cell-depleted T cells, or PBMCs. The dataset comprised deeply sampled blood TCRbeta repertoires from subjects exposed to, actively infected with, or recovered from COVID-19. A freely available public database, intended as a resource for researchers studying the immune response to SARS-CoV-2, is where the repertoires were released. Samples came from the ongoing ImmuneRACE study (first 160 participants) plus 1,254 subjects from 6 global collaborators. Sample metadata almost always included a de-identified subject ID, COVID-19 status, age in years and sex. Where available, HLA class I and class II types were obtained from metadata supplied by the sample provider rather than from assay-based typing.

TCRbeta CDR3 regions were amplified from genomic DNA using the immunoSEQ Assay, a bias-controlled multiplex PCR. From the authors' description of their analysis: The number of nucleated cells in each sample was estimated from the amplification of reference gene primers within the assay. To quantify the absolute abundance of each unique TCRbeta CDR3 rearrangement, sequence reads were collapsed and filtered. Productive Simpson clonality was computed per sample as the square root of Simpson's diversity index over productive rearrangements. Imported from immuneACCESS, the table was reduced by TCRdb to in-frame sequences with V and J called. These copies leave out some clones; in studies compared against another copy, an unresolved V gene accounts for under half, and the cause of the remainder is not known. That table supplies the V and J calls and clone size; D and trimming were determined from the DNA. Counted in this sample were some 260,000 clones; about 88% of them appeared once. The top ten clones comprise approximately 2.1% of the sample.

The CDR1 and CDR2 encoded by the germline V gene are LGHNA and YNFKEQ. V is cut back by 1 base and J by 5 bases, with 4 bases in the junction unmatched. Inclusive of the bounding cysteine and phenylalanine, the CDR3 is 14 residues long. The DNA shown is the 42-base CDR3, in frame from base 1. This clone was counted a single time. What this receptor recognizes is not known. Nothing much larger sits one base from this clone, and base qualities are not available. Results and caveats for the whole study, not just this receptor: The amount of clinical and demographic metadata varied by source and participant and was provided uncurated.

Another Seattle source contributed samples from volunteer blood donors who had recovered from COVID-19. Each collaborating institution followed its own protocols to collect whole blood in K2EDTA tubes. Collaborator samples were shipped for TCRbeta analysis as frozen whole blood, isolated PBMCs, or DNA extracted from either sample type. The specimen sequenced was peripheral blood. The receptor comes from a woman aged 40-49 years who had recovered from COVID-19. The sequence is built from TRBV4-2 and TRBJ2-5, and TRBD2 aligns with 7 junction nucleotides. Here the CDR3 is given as CASSQVAGVETQYF. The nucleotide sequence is TGTGCCAGCAGCCAAGTCGCGGGAGTGGAGACCCAGTACTTC.